The T cell receptor (beta chain) under discussion was sequenced for a study of T cells in Graves' hyperthyroidism and ophthalmopathy. As concerns this clonotype: A read error is possible here, since a much larger clone lies one base away.

Amplification yielded TCR beta CDR3 regions, with RNA transcripts as the source. During a first-round RT-PCR of the TCR CDR3, the HTBI primer set was used. TCRdb processed the multiplex PCR reads anew with MiXCR; each CDR3 protein has one entry. This sample has about 290,000 distinct CDR3 sequences, with roughly 13% found just once. Diagnoses were established using clinical symptoms, serum thyroxine and TRAb, thyroid ultrasound and orbital computed tomography. The CDR3 runs 15 residues. The germline V gene has CDR1 DFQATT and CDR2 SNEGSKA (reference sequence). The clonotype was recovered from a woman aged 40 to 49 with Graves' hyperthyroidism. Sequenced sample: blood. The rearrangement joins TRBV20-1 to TRBJ2-5; TRBD2 agrees at 7 bases. The CDR3 reads CSASRGRPLGETLYF. For the CDR3, the DNA is TGCAGTGCTAGCCGCGGGAGACCCCTGGGGGAGACCCTGTACTTC.